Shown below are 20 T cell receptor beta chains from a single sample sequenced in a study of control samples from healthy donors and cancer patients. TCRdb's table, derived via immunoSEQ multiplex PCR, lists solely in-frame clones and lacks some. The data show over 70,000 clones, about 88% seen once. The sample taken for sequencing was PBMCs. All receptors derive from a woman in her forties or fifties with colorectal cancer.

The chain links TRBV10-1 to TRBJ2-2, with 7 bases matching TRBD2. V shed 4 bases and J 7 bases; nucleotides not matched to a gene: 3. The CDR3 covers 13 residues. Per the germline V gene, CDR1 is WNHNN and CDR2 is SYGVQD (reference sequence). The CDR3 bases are TGCGCCAGCAGTGTCGGGGGGATCGGGGAGCTGTTTTTT. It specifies CASSVGGIGELFF.

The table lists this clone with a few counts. The CDR3 loop is CASSPEPGTGYTF. The CDR3 DNA reads TGTGCCAGCTCACCAGAGCCGGGGACTGGCTACACCTTC. The rearrangement links TRBV18 to TRBJ1-2, with D perhaps TRBD1 (5 bases). The germline V and J ends were trimmed by 2 bases and 7 bases, with 11 bases remaining between them. Germline CDR1 and CDR2: KGHSH and LQKENI. This CDR3 is built from 13 residues.

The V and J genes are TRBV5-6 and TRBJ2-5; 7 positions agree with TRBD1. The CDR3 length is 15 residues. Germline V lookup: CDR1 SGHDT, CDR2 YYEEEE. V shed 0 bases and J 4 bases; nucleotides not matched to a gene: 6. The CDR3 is CASSLATGWPETQYF. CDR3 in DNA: TGTGCCAGCAGCTTGGCGACAGGGTGGCCAGAGACCCAGTACTTC. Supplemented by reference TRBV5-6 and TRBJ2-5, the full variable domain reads DAGVTQSPTHLIKTRGQQVTLRCSPKSGHDTVSWYQQALGQGPQFIFQYYEEEERQRGNFPDRFSGHQFPNYSSELNVNALLLGDSALYLCASSLATGWPETQYFGPGTRLLVL.

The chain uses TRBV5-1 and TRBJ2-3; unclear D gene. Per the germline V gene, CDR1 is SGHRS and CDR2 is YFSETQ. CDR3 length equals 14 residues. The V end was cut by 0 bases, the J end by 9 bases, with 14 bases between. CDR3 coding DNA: TGCGCCAGCAGCTTGGCCGAGGACGGCTCCACGCAGTATTTT. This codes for CASSLAEDGSTQYF. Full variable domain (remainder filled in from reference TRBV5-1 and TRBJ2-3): KAGVTQTPRYLIKTRGQQVTLSCSPISGHRSVSWYQQTPGQGLQFLFEYFSETQRNKGNFPGRFSGRQFSNSRSEMNVSTLELGDSALYLCASSLAEDGSTQYFGPGTRLTVL.

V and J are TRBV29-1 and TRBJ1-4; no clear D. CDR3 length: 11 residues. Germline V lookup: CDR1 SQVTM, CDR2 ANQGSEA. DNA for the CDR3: TGCATCGTGGTCGTTAATGAAAAACTGTTTTTT. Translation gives CIVVVNEKLFF. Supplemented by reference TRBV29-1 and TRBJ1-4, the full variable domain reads SAVISQKPSRDICQRGTSLTIQCQVDSQVTMMFWYRQQPGQSLTLIATANQGSEATYESGFVIDKFPISRPNLTFSTLTVSNMSPEDSSIYLCIVVVNEKLFFGSGTQLSVL.

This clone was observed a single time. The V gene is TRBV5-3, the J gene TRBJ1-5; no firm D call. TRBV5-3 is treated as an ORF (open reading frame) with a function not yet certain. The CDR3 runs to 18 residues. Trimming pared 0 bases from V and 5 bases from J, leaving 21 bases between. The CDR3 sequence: CARSLVVVSGAGDQPQHF. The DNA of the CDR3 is TGTGCCAGAAGCTTGGTCGTGGTCTCGGGAGCCGGGGATCAGCCCCAGCATTTT.

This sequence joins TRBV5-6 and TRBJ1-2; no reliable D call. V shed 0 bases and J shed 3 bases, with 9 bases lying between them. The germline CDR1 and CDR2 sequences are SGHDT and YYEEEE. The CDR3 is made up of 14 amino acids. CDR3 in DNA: TGTGCCAGCAGCTTGGACTCGACTGACTATGGCTACACCTTC. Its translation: CASSLDSTDYGYTF.

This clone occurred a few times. Written as DNA, the CDR3 is TGTGCCAGCAGTGAATCAGGGGGCACCTTCAATGAGCAGTTCTTC. This translates into CASSESGGTFNEQFF. This chain links TRBV6-1 with TRBJ2-1, with TRBD1 matching over 8 bases. Trimming removed 2 bases from V and 6 bases from J; junction bases left unmatched: 6. The CDR3 has 15 amino acids. Germline V gene lookup returns CDR1 MNHNS and CDR2 SASEGT.

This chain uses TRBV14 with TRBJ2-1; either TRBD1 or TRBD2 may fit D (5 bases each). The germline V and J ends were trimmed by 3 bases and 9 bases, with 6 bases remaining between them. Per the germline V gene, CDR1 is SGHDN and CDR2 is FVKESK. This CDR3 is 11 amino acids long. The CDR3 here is CASSQGVEQFF. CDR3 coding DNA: TGTGCCAGCAGCCAGGGGGTTGAGCAGTTCTTC.

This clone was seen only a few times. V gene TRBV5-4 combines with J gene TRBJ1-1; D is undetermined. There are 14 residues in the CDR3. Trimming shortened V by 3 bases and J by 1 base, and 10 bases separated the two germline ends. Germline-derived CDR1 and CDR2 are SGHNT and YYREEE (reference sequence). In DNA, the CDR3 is TGTGCCAGCAGCTCCAACCCAGGGAACACTGAAGCTTTCTTT. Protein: CASSSNPGNTEAFF.

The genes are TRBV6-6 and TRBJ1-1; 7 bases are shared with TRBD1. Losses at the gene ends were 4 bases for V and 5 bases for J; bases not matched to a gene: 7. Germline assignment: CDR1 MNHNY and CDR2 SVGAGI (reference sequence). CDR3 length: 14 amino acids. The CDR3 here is CASSFTGESTEAFF. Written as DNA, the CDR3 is TGTGCCAGCAGTTTCACAGGGGAGAGTACTGAAGCTTTCTTT.

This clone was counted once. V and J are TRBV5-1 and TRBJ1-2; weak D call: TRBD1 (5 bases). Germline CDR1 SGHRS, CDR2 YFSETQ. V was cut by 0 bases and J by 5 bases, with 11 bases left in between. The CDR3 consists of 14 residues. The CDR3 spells CASSLVGGSYGYTF. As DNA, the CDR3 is TGCGCCAGCAGCTTGGTGGGGGGAAGTTATGGCTACACCTTC.

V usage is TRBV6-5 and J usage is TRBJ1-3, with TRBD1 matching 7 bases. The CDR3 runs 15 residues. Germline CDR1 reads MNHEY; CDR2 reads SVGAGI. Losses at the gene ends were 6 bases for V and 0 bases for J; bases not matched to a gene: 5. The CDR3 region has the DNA TGTGCCAGCAGATCCGGGACAGCCTCTGGAAACACCATATATTTT. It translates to CASRSGTASGNTIYF.

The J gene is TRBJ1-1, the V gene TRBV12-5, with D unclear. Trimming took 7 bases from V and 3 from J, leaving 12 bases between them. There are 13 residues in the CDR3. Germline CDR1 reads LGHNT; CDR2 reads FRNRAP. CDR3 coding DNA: TGTGCTAGTGCCCCGGTACCTGACACTGAAGCTTTCTTT. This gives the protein CASAPVPDTEAFF.

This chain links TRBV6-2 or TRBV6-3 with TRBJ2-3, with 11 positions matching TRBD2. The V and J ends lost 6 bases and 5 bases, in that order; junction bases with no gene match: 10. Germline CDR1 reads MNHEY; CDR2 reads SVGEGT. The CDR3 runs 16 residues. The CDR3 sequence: CASSPIAGGPEDTQYF. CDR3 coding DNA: TGTGCCAGCAGCCCTATAGCGGGGGGGCCGGAAGATACGCAGTATTTT.

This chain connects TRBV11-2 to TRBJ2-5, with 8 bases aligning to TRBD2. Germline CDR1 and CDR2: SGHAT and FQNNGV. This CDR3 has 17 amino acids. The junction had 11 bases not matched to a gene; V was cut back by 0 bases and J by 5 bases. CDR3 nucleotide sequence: TGTGCCAGCAGCTTAGACCCCAAACTAGCGGCTATGGAGACCCAGTACTTC. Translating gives CASSLDPKLAAMETQYF.

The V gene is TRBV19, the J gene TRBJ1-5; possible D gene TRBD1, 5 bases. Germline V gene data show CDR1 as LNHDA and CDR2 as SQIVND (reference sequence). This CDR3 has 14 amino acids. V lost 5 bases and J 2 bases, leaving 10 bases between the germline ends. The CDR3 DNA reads TGTGCCAGTAGTGGGACCATGGGCAATCAGCCCCAGCATTTT. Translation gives CASSGTMGNQPQHF.

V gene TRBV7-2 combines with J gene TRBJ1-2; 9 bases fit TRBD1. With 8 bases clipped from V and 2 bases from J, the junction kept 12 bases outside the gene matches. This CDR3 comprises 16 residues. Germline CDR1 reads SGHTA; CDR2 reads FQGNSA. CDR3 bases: TGTGCCAGCCGAATCCATACAGGGGGCATCAACTATGGCTACACCTTC. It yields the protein CASRIHTGGINYGYTF. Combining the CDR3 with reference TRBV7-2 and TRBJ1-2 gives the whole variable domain GAGVSQSPSNKVTEKGKDVELRCDPISGHTALYWYRQSLGQGLEFLIYFQGNSAPDKSGLPSDRFSAERTGGSVSTLTIQRTQQEDSAVYLCASRIHTGGINYGYTFGSGTRLTVV.

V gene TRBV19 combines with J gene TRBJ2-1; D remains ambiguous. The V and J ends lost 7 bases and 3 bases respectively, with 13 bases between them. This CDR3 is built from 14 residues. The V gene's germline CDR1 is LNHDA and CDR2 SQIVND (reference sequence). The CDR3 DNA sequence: TGTGCCAGTACCATAGGAACCGTCTACAATGAGCAGTTCTTC. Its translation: CASTIGTVYNEQFF.

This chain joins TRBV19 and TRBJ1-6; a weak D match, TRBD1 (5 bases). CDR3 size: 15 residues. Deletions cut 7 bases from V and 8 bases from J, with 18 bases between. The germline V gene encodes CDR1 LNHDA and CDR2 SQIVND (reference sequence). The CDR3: CASTSGGLPYSPLHF. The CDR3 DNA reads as TGTGCCAGTACCTCTGGGGGACTCCCGTATTCACCCCTCCACTTT.